A single sample is the source of the 7 T cell receptor beta chains below, sequenced in a study of spatial heterogeneity in lung cancer. No antigen is known for these receptors. Time point reported: sample taken at primary tumor resection. Points from the study as a whole: Counts that tracked tumor mutation counts were those of expanded intratumoral alpha and beta TCRs.

TCRdb reprocessed the 5' RACE reads via MiXCR and lists one record per CDR3 protein. The sample comprises some 9,900 distinct CDR3 sequences, 12% of which are singletons, and 10% rests with the top ten. Sequenced here: lung tumor tissue, sampled at surgery. All receptors derive from a male donor with early-stage non-small cell lung cancer.

This clonotype was seen repeatedly, ten times or more. CDR3 nucleotide sequence: TGTGCCACCAGTGATGGGACTAGAGGGGGTACAGATACGCAGTATTTT. Translated: CATSDGTRGGTDTQYF. The chain is built from TRBV24-1 and TRBJ2-3, with TRBD2 matching 8 bases. J gave up 3 bases and V 3 bases, and 7 bases lay outside the gene matches. The CDR3 is made up of 16 amino acids. Germline values: CDR1 KGHDR, CDR2 SFDVKD.

The V gene is TRBV5-6, the J gene TRBJ2-7; TRBD1 matches 8 bases. This CDR3 comprises 16 residues. V shed 4 bases and J 4 bases; nucleotides not matched to a gene: 13. Germline CDR1 is SGHDT and CDR2 is YYEEEE. Written as DNA, the CDR3 is TGTGCCAGCAGCACTCCCCCGGGACAGGTCACTTACGAGCAGTACGTC. It translates to CASSTPPGQVTYEQYV.

By its share, this clonotype is medium-sized. The chain is built from TRBV20-1 and TRBJ1-1, with D possibly being TRBD1 (5 bases). The CDR3 consists of 13 residues. Per germline, CDR1 DFQATT and CDR2 SNEGSKA (reference sequence). V shed 5 bases and J shed 0 bases, with 10 bases lying between them. The CDR3 DNA reads TGCAGTGCTGTCAGGGTAATGAACACTGAAGCTTTCTTT. Its protein product is CSAVRVMNTEAFF.

The table lists this clonotype with many counts. CDR3 amino acids: CSARSLAGGGNEQFF. CDR3 bases: TGCAGTGCTAGATCACTAGCGGGAGGAGGGAATGAGCAGTTCTTC. The rearrangement joins TRBV20-1 to TRBJ2-1; 12 nucleotides match TRBD2. The junction had 6 bases not matched to a gene; V was cut back by 2 bases and J by 7 bases. The CDR3 is 15 amino acids. Germline V gene sequence: CDR1 DFQATT, CDR2 SNEGSKA (reference sequence).

This clonotype has at least ten counts. The CDR3 is CASSQYYRDRYYNEQFF. The CDR3 DNA reads as TGTGCCAGCAGCCAGTACTACCGGGACAGGTATTACAATGAGCAGTTCTTC. This chain links TRBV4-2 with TRBJ2-1; TRBD1 agrees at 8 bases. The CDR3 has 17 residues. V lost 3 bases and J lost 4; bases outside the gene matches: 11. Germline V gives CDR1 LGHNA, CDR2 YNFKEQ.

V is TRBV7-2 and J is TRBJ2-7; D tentatively reads TRBD1 or TRBD2 (5 bases each). The CDR3 is 12 residues long. CDR1 and CDR2 (germline): SGHTA, FQGNSA. V was trimmed by 5 bases and J by 7 bases, leaving 12 bases between them. The CDR3 nucleotides read TGTGCCAGCAGCCCGGGACCGAGTGAGCAGTACTTC. Its protein product is CASSPGPSEQYF.

The chain has TRBV20-1 and TRBJ2-7; D might be TRBD1 (6 bases). V was pared by 1 base and J by 3 bases, with 19 bases between. The germline V gene has CDR1 DFQATT and CDR2 SNEGSKA (reference sequence). There are 16 residues in the CDR3. In DNA form, the CDR3 reads TGCAGTGCTAGAGTCACGAGGGACACACGAGACTACGAGCAGTACTTC. Protein product: CSARVTRDTRDYEQYF.